These 29 T cell receptor beta chains originate from one sample sequenced in a study of OX40 agonist ivuxolimab in advanced cancers. Produced via immunoSEQ multiplex PCR; TCRdb's table is partial and in-frame only. The sample has about 80,000 clones, 86% seen once; the top ten hold 1.5% to 2%. The sequencing here drew on CD4+ or CD8+ T cells sorted from blood, taken in a trial of the OX40 agonist ivuxolimab. The receptors come from an adult with an advanced solid tumor such as melanoma, head and neck, liver or kidney cancer.

This chain connects TRBV7-2 to TRBJ2-3; TRBD2 matches 9 bases. In germline, CDR1 is SGHTA, CDR2 FQGNSA. J was trimmed by 3 bases and V by 5 bases; bases with no gene match: 3. The CDR3 has 14 residues. This CDR3 is CASSPSGKTDTQYF. For the CDR3, the DNA is TGTGCCAGCAGCCCTAGCGGGAAAACAGATACGCAGTATTTT.

This clone came up once. The chain links TRBV29-1 to TRBJ2-5; 7 bases are a match to TRBD2. The CDR3 has 14 residues. Per germline, CDR1 SQVTM and CDR2 ANQGSEA. V lost 1 base to trimming and J lost 4 bases; unmatched junction nucleotides: 6. The CDR3 region has the DNA TGCAGCGTTGAAGTTTCCCAGCGGGGAGAGACCCAGTACTTC. Translated: CSVEVSQRGETQYF.

The V and J genes are TRBV6-7 and TRBJ1-1; 7 positions match TRBD1. TRBV6-7 is reported as an ORF; its role is uncertain. The CDR3 runs to 13 residues. Germline trimming cut 7 bases from V and 4 bases from J; bases unmatched to any gene: 6. The CDR3 is CASNLQGSTEAFF. The CDR3 DNA sequence: TGTGCCAGCAACTTACAGGGGAGCACTGAAGCTTTCTTT.

The chain employs TRBV19 and TRBJ2-2, with no clear D. This CDR3 has 14 residues. V shed 5 bases and J shed 6 bases, with 13 bases lying between them. Germline V gives CDR1 LNHDA, CDR2 SQIVND (reference sequence). Here the CDR3 DNA reads TGTGCCAGTAGTTGGAGCCACAACGCCGGGGAGCTGTTTTTT. Amino acids: CASSWSHNAGELFF.

This clone was recorded once. The chain carries TRBV4-2 and TRBJ2-3; 14 positions match TRBD2. CDR3 length: 17 amino acids. Germline V lookup: CDR1 LGHNA, CDR2 YNFKEQ. Losses at the gene ends were 1 base for V and 5 bases for J; bases not matched to a gene: 5. The CDR3 bases are TGTGCCAGCAGCCAAGGACTAGCGGGGGGGCAACAAGATACGCAGTATTTT. Amino acid sequence: CASSQGLAGGQQDTQYF.

This clone was detected only a few times. The chain employs TRBV28 and TRBJ1-3, with 8 bases fitting TRBD1. From germline, CDR1 is MDHEN and CDR2 SYDVKM. CDR3 length equals 15 residues. Trimming took 4 bases from V and 5 from J; bases not matched to a gene: 7. The DNA for the CDR3 is TGTGCCAGCAGTTCGCTTACAGGGGGAAGAAACACCATATATTTT. Protein sequence: CASSSLTGGRNTIYF.

Only one count was recorded for this clone. The rearrangement joins TRBV19 to TRBJ1-1; weak D call: TRBD1 (5 bases). Trimming took off 3 bases at V and 1 base at J, with 12 bases between the two ends. The CDR3 is made up of 15 amino acids. Germline V lookup: CDR1 LNHDA, CDR2 SQIVND (reference sequence). The CDR3 nucleotides are TGTGCCAGTAGTATTGGCCGGGGGGGGAACACTGAAGCTTTCTTT. Encoded protein: CASSIGRGGNTEAFF.

The chain carries TRBV28 and TRBJ1-2; 9 bases align to TRBD1. Trimming removed 6 bases from V and 3 bases from J; junction bases left unmatched: 8. The CDR3 contains 15 residues. The germline gives CDR1 MDHEN, CDR2 SYDVKM. CDR3 bases: TGTGCCAGCAGCGAAACAGGGGGCGAGGACTATGGCTACACCTTC. Residues: CASSETGGEDYGYTF.

This chain uses TRBV28 with TRBJ2-7, with TRBD2 identical over 7 bases. Germline V gives CDR1 MDHEN, CDR2 SYDVKM. CDR3 size: 13 residues. V was clipped by 6 bases and J by 6 bases; unmatched bases: 8. CDR3 amino acids: CASSAAGVGEQYF. The CDR3 coding sequence is TGTGCCAGCAGCGCTGCGGGGGTGGGCGAGCAGTACTTC.

The V gene is TRBV2, the J gene TRBJ1-6, with D perhaps matching TRBD1 (6 bases). The ends were cut back, 5 bases at V and 10 bases at J, with 15 bases in the middle. The CDR3 totals 14 residues. Germline values: CDR1 SNHLY, CDR2 FYNNEI. The CDR3 loop is CASSPRGVGSPLHF. The CDR3 DNA reads TGTGCCAGCAGTCCAAGGGGGGTCGGATCACCCCTCCACTTT.

The genes are TRBV28 and TRBJ2-5; D is undetermined. Germline lookup yields CDR1 MDHEN and CDR2 SYDVKM. The V and J ends lost 6 bases and 5 bases respectively, with 13 bases between them. The CDR3 length is 13 residues. The CDR3 DNA reads TGTGCCAGCAGGACGGCTGGTAGGGAGACCCAGTACTTC. As protein: CASRTAGRETQYF.

The chain combines TRBV2 with TRBJ2-7, with 12 bases aligning to TRBD2. After removal of 6 bases from V and 2 bases from J, the junction contained 5 bases not matched to a gene. Germline CDR1 and CDR2: SNHLY and FYNNEI. This CDR3 is 15 amino acids long. CDR3 region: CASSLGLAGTYEQYF. The CDR3 DNA reads as TGTGCCAGCAGCTTGGGACTAGCGGGTACCTACGAGCAGTACTTC.

V is TRBV7-3 and J is TRBJ1-1; a weak D match, TRBD1 (5 bases). Germline CDR1 SGHTA, CDR2 FQGTGA. The CDR3 sequence is 13 residues long. V shed 1 base and J shed 8 bases, with 11 bases lying between them. The CDR3 loop is CASSLIGGAEAFF. CDR3 DNA: TGTGCCAGCAGCTTAATAGGAGGGGCAGAAGCTTTCTTT.

CDR3 in amino acids: CTSSPWSVNTEAFF. The DNA for the CDR3 is TGCACCAGCAGCCCCTGGTCGGTTAACACTGAAGCTTTCTTT. The chain has TRBV1 and TRBJ1-1. TRBV1 is noted as a pseudogene. The CDR3 sequence is 14 residues long.

The chain is built from TRBV28 and TRBJ1-1; perhaps TRBD1 as D (5 bases). The germline gives CDR1 MDHEN, CDR2 SYDVKM. CDR3 length: 16 amino acids. The V end lost 4 bases, the J end lost 4 bases, and 19 bases lay between the germline ends. Here the CDR3 reads CASSWPLTVPVTEAFF. CDR3 DNA: TGTGCCAGCAGTTGGCCATTGACAGTTCCCGTCACTGAAGCTTTCTTT.

V is TRBV7-8 and J is TRBJ1-4, with D possibly TRBD1 on 5 matching bases. The CDR3 loop spans 17 amino acids. Germline V CDR1 and CDR2: SGHVS, FQNEAQ. V shed 2 bases and J shed 7 bases, with 20 bases lying between them. The CDR3 is CASSLSSVGRAGEKLFF. CDR3 DNA: TGTGCCAGCAGCTTAAGTTCGGTGGGCAGGGCAGGTGAAAAACTGTTTTTT.

The chain has TRBV29-1 and TRBJ2-7; 10 positions agree with TRBD2. This CDR3 contains 13 residues. Trimming cost V 6 bases and J 3 bases; bases outside gene matches: 5. CDR1 is SQVTM and CDR2 is ANQGSEA in the germline V gene. CDR3 residues: CSVARLAGYEQYF. The CDR3 coding sequence is TGCAGCGTCGCTCGACTAGCGGGCTACGAGCAGTACTTC.

This chain connects TRBV6-1 to TRBJ2-5; no clear D. Per germline, CDR1 MNHNS and CDR2 SASEGT. Trimming removed 1 base at V and 0 bases at J, with 9 bases between. This CDR3 region has 15 residues. CDR3 residues: CASSEVESYQETQYF. CDR3 sequence (DNA): TGTGCCAGCAGTGAAGTAGAGAGTTACCAAGAGACCCAGTACTTC.

The chain carries TRBV19 and TRBJ2-6, with a weak D call TRBD2 (5 bases). Germline V CDR1 and CDR2: LNHDA, SQIVND (reference sequence). V was clipped by 4 bases and J by 0 bases, with 13 bases between them. This CDR3 has 17 residues. The CDR3 sequence is CASSKSGKGSGANVLTF. The CDR3 DNA sequence: TGTGCCAGTAGTAAATCGGGAAAGGGCTCTGGGGCCAACGTCCTGACTTTC.

The CDR3 bases are TGTGCCAGCAGCGCAGGTCCTTCCTCCTCCTACGAGCAGTACTTC. Its protein is CASSAGPSSSYEQYF. The chain uses TRBV27 and TRBJ2-7; D is undetermined. Trimming cost V 6 bases and J 0 bases, with 15 bases left between them. The germline V gene encodes CDR1 MNHEY and CDR2 SMNVEV (reference sequence). This CDR3 is built from 15 residues.

The chain employs TRBV27 and TRBJ1-5, with TRBD1 identical over 9 bases. The ends lost 3 bases at V and 6 bases at J; junction bases unmatched: 3. The CDR3 has 14 residues. The germline CDR1 and CDR2 sequences are MNHEY and SMNVEV (reference sequence). The CDR3 loop reads CASSFNRGRQPQHF. CDR3 DNA: TGTGCCAGCAGTTTTAACAGGGGGCGTCAGCCCCAGCATTTT.

The chain has TRBV7-3 and TRBJ2-7, with D unclear. The CDR3 extends over 14 amino acids. Germline V gives CDR1 SGHTA, CDR2 FQGTGA. V lost 11 bases to trimming and J lost 2 bases, with 19 bases between them. The CDR3 region has the DNA TGTGCCCCCCCAGGTGGGCAGACAACCTACGAGCAGTACTTC. This sequence encodes CAPPGGQTTYEQYF.

V is TRBV4-3 and J is TRBJ2-2; D is perhaps TRBD1 or TRBD2 (6 bases each). V lost 0 bases, J lost 5 bases, and 10 bases lay in between. This CDR3 contains 15 residues. Germline CDR1 and CDR2: LGHNA and YSLEER. The CDR3 sequence is CASSQEGGGTGELFF. The CDR3 coding sequence is TGCGCCAGCAGCCAAGAGGGGGGCGGTACCGGGGAGCTGTTTTTT.

The CDR3 nucleotides are TGTGCCAGCAGCCAAGCCGCGGGACAGGGGATCTACGAGCAGTACTTC. Residues: CASSQAAGQGIYEQYF. The chain is built from TRBV4-2 and TRBJ2-7; TRBD1 aligns across 10 bases. V was clipped by 1 base and J by 3 bases; unmatched bases: 6. From germline, CDR1 is LGHNA and CDR2 YNFKEQ. This CDR3 is built from 16 residues.

The chain couples TRBV7-2 to TRBJ1-1, with TRBD1 matching 8 bases. V was pared by 5 bases and J by 4 bases, with 6 bases of the junction left unmatched. The length of the CDR3 is 14 residues. The germline CDR1 and CDR2 sequences are SGHTA and FQGNSA. The chain's CDR3 is CASSTHRGGTEAFF. CDR3 DNA: TGTGCCAGCAGCACCCACAGGGGGGGCACTGAAGCTTTCTTT.

The chain has TRBV6-5 and TRBJ1-2, with a possible D match to TRBD1 (5 bases). With 4 bases removed from V and 5 bases from J, the gap between germline ends came to 17 bases. The germline CDR1 and CDR2 sequences are MNHEY and SVGAGI. The CDR3 runs 15 residues. CDR3 amino acids: CASSSGISGGYGYTF. As DNA, the CDR3 is TGTGCCAGCAGTTCCGGGATTAGTGGGGGATATGGCTACACCTTC.

The gene calls are TRBV5-1 and TRBJ1-4; tentative D call: TRBD1 (5 bases). The CDR3 is 14 amino acids. Trimming removed 3 bases from V and 6 bases from J, with 12 bases in between. Per germline, CDR1 SGHRS and CDR2 YFSETQ. CDR3 coding DNA: TGCGCCAGCAGCTCTAGGGGAGTTGATGAAAAACTGTTTTTT. This codes for CASSSRGVDEKLFF.

The chain combines TRBV5-4 with TRBJ2-5; 8 bases are shared with TRBD2. CDR3 size: 14 residues. V was clipped by 4 bases and J by 2 bases; unmatched bases: 4. Per germline, CDR1 SGHNT and CDR2 YYREEE (reference sequence). CDR3 protein: CASSSGTRQETQYF. CDR3 bases: TGTGCCAGCAGCAGCGGGACTAGGCAAGAGACCCAGTACTTC.

V is TRBV28 and J is TRBJ2-7, with D unclear. The germline V gene encodes CDR1 MDHEN and CDR2 SYDVKM. There are 15 residues in the CDR3. Trimming shortened V by 6 bases and J by 3 bases, and 18 bases separated the two germline ends. The CDR3 sequence is CASSSAAMPYYEQYF. The CDR3 DNA reads as TGTGCCAGCAGCTCAGCCGCTATGCCCTACTACGAGCAGTACTTC.